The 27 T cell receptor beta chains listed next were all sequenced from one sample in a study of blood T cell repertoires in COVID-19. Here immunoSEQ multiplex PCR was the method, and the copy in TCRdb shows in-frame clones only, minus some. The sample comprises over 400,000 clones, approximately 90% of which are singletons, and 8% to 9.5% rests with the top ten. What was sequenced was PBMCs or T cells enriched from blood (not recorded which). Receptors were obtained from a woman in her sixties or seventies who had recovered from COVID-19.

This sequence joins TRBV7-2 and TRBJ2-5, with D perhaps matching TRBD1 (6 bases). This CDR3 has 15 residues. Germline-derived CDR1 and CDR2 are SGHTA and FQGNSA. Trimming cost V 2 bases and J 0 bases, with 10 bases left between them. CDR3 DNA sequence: TGTGCCAGCAGCTTAAGGGGGTGGAACCAAGAGACCCAGTACTTC. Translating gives CASSLRGWNQETQYF.

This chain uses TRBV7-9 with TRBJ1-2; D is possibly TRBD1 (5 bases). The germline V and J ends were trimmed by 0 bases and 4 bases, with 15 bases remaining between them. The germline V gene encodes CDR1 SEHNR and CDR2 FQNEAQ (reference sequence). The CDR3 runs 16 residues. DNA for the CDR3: TGTGCCAGCAGCTTAGCATGGGCAGGGATCGGCTATGGCTACACCTTC. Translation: CASSLAWAGIGYGYTF.

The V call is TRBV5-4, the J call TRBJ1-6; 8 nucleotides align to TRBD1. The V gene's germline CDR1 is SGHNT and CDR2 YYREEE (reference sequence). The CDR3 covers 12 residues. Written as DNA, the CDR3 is TGTGCGTGCAGGGGGCTGGATTCACCCCTCCACTTT. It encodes CACRGLDSPLHF. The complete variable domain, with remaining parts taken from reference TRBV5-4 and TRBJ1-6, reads ETGVTQSPTHLIKTRGQQVTLRCSSQSGHNTVSWYQQALGQGPQFIFQYYREEENGRGNFPPRFSGLQFPNYSSELNVNALELDDSALYLCACRGLDSPLHFGNGTRLTVT.

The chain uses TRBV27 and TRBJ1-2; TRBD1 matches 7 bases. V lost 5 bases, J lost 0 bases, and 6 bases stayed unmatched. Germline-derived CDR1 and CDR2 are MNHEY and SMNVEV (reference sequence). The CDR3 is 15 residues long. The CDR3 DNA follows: TGTGCCAGCAGTCCAAGGACAGGTTCTAACTATGGCTACACCTTC. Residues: CASSPRTGSNYGYTF.

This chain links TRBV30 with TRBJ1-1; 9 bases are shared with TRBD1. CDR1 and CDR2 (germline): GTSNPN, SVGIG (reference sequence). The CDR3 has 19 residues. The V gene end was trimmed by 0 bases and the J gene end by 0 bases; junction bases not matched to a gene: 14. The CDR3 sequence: CAWSVPQLTGGAMNTEAFF. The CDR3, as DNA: TGTGCCTGGAGTGTACCCCAATTGACAGGGGGGGCGATGAACACTGAAGCTTTCTTT.

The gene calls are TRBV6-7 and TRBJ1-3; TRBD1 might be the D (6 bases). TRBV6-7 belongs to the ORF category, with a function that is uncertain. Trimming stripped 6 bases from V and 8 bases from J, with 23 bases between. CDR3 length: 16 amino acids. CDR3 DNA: TGTGCCAGCAGCTACCCTTACAGGGCTACTCGGTACACCATATATTTT. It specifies CASSYPYRATRYTIYF.

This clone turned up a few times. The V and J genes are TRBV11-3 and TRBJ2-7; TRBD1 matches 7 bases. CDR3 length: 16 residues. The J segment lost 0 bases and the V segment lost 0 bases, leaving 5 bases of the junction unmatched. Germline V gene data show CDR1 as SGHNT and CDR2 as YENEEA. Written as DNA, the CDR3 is TGTGCCAGCAGCTTAGAGGACAGGAGGAGCTCCTACGAGCAGTACGTC. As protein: CASSLEDRRSSYEQYV.

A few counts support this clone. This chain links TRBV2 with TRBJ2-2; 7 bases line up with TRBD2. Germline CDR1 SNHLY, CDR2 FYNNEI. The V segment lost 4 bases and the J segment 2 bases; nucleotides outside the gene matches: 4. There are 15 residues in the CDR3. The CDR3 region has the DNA TGTGCCAGCAGTGCTGGCGGGGGAAACACCGGGGAGCTGTTTTTT. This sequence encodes CASSAGGGNTGELFF.

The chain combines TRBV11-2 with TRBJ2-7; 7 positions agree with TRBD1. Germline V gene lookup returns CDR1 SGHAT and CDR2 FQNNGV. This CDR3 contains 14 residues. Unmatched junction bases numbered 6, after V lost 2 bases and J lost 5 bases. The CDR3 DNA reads TGTGCCAGCAGCTTATTACAGGGGAACGACGAGCAGTACTTC. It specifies CASSLLQGNDEQYF. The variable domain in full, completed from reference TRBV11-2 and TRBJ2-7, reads EAGVAQSPRYKIIEKRQSVAFWCNPISGHATLYWYQQILGQGPKLLIQFQNNGVVDDSQLPKDRFSAERLKGVDSTLKIQPAKLEDSAVYLCASSLLQGNDEQYFGPGTRLTVT.

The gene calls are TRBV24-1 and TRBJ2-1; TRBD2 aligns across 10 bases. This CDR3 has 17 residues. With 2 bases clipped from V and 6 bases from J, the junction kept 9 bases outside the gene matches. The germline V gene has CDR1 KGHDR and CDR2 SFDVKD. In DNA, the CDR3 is TGTGCCACCAGTGATTCGGTAAGGACTAGCGGTCTCAATGAGCAGTTCTTC. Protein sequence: CATSDSVRTSGLNEQFF.

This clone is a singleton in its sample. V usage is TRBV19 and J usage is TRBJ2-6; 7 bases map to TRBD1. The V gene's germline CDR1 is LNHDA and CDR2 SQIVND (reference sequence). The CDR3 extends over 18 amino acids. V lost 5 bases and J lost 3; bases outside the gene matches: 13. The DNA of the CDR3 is TGTGCCAGTAGTCCAGGGAGAGGGACAGATTTTGGGGCCAACGTCCTGACTTTC. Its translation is CASSPGRGTDFGANVLTF. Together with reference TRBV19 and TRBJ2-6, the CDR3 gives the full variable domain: DGGITQSPKYLFRKEGQNVTLSCEQNLNHDAMYWYRQDPGQGLRLIYYSQIVNDFQKGDIAEGYSVSREKKESFPLTVTSAQKNPTAFYLCASSPGRGTDFGANVLTFGAGSRLTVL.

The DNA of the CDR3 is TGTGCCAGCAGTTACTCGTACGGAGCGGGGGCCAACGTCCTGACTTTC. Translated: CASSYSYGAGANVLTF. The chain recombines TRBV6-5 with TRBJ2-6, with D uncertain. This CDR3 has 16 residues. V lost 0 bases to trimming and J lost 4 bases, with 10 bases between them. In germline, CDR1 is MNHEY, CDR2 SVGAGI.

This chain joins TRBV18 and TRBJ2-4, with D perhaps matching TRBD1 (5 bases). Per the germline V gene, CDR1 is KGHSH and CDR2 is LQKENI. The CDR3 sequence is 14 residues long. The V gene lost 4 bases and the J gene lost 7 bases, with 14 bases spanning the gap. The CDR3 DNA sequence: TGTGCCAGCTCACGGCAGCCCCAGGGTAACATTCAGTACTTC. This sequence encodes CASSRQPQGNIQYF.

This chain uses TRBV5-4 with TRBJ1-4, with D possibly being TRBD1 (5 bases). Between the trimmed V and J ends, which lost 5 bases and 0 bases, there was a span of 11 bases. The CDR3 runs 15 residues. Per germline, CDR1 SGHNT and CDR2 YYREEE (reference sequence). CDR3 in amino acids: CASSSAGATNEKLFF. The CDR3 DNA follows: TGTGCCAGCAGTTCAGCGGGGGCAACTAATGAAAAACTGTTTTTT.

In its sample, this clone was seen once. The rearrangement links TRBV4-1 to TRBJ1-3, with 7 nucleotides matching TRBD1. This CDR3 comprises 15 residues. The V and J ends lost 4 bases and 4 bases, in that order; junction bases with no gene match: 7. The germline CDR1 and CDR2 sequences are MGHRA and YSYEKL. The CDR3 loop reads CASSRHDRDGNTIYF. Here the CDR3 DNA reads TGCGCCAGCAGCCGCCACGACAGGGACGGAAACACCATATATTTT.

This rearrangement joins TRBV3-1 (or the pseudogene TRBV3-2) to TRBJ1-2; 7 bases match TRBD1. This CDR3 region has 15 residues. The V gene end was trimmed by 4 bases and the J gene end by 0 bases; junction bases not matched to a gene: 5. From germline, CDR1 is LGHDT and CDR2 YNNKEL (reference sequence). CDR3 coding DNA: TGTGCCAGCAGCCCCGACAGGGTTACTAACTATGGCTACACCTTC. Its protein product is CASSPDRVTNYGYTF.

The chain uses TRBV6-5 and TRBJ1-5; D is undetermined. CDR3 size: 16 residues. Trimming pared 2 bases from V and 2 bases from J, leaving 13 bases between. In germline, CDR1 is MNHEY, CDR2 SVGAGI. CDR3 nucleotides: TGTGCCAGCAGTTACGCTGAGGCGAGGGGCAATCAGCCCCAGCATTTT. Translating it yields CASSYAEARGNQPQHF.

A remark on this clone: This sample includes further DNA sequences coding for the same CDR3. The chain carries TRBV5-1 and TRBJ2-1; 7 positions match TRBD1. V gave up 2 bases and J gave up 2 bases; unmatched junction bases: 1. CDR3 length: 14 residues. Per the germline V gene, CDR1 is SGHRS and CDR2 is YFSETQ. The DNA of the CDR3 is TGCGCCAGCAGCTTCCAGGGGGCCTACAATGAGCAGTTCTTC. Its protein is CASSFQGAYNEQFF.

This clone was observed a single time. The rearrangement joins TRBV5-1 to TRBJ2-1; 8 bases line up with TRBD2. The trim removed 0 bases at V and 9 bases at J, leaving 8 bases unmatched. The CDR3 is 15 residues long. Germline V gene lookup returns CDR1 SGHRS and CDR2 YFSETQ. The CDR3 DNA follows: TGCGCCAGCAGCTTGGAAGGGACTAGAAGGGGTGAGCAGTTCTTC. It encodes CASSLEGTRRGEQFF.

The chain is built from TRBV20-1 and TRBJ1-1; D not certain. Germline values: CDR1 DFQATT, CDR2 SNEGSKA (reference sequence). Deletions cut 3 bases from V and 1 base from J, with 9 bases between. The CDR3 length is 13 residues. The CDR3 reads CSASLRGNTEAFF. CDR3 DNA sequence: TGCAGTGCTAGTCTTCGGGGGAACACTGAAGCTTTCTTT.

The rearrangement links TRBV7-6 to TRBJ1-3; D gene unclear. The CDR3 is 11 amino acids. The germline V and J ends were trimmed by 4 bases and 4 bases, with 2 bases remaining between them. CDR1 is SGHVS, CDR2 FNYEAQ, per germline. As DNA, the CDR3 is TGTGCCAGCAGCTCAGGAAACACCATATATTTT. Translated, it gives CASSSGNTIYF.

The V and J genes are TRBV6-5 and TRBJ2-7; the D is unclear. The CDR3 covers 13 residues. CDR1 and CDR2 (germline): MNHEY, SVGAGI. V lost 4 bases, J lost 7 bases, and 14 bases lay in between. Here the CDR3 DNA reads TGTGCCAGCAGTTTCCGACCTCACGGGGAGCAGTACGTC. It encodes CASSFRPHGEQYV.

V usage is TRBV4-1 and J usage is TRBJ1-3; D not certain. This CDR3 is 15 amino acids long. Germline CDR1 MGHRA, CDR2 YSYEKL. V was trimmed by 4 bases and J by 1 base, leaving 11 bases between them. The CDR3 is CASSLVGLSGNTIYF. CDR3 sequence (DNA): TGCGCCAGCAGCCTCGTTGGACTTTCTGGAAACACCATATATTTT.

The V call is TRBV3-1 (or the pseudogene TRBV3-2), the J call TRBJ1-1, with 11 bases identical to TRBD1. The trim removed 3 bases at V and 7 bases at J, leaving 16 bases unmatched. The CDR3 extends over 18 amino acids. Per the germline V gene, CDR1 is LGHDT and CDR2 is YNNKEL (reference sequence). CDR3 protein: CASSHPRTGGVMGNEAFF. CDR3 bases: TGTGCCAGCAGCCATCCTCGGACAGGGGGCGTTATGGGTAATGAAGCTTTCTTT.

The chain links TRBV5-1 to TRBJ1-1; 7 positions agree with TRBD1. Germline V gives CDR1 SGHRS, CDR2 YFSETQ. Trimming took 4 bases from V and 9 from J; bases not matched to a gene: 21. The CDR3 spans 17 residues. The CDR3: CASSAPRDSLLFNKAFF. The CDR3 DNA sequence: TGCGCCAGCAGCGCCCCCCGGGACAGCTTACTATTTAATAAAGCTTTCTTT.

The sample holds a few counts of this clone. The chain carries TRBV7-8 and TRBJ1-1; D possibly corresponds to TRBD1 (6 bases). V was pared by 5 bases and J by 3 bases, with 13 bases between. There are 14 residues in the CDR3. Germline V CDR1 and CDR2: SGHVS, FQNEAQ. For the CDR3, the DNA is TGTGCCAGCAGCACGGGGGGCAAAGACACTGAAGCTTTCTTT. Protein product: CASSTGGKDTEAFF.

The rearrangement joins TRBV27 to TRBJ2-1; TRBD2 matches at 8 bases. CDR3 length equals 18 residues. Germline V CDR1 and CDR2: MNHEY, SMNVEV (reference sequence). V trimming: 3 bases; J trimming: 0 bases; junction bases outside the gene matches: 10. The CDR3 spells CASSFPPRAGGSYNEQFF. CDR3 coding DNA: TGTGCCAGCAGTTTTCCCCCTAGGGCGGGGGGCTCCTACAATGAGCAGTTCTTC.